This record concerns one TCR beta chain sequence. The data were obtained in a study of T cells in Graves' hyperthyroidism and ophthalmopathy. TCR beta CDR3 regions were amplified from RNA. TCR CDR3 underwent first-round RT-PCR with the HTBI primer set. TCRdb itself ran the multiplex PCR reads through MiXCR, one entry per CDR3 protein. Of 300,000 to 400,000 distinct CDR3 sequences listed, approximately 14% are singletons. This CDR3 has 15 amino acids. Germline V gene data show CDR1 as DFQATT and CDR2 as SNEGSKA (reference sequence). Deletions cut 4 bases from V and 5 bases from J, with 18 bases between.

The V gene is TRBV20-1, the J gene TRBJ2-1; D is unclear. The origin of this receptor is a woman between 25 and 40 years old with Graves' hyperthyroidism. Sequencing was done on a sample of blood. The CDR3 DNA reads TGCAGTGCTAAGGGCAGGCAGCCGAAAGACAATGAGCAGTTCTTC. Amino acid sequence: CSAKGRQPKDNEQFF.